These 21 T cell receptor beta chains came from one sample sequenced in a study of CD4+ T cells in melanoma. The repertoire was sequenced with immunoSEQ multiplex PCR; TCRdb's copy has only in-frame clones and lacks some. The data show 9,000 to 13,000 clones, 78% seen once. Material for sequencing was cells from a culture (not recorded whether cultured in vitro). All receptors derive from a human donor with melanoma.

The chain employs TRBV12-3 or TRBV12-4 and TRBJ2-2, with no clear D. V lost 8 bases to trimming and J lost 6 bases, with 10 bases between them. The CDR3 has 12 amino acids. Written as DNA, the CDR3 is TGTGCCAGCCGCCCCCCGGCCGGGGAGCTGTTTTTT. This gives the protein CASRPPAGELFF.

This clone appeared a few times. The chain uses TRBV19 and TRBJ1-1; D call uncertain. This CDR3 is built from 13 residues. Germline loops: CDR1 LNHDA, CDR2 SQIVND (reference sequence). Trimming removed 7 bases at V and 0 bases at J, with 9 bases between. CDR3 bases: TGTGCCAGTAAAGGGAGCATGAACACTGAAGCTTTCTTT. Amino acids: CASKGSMNTEAFF.

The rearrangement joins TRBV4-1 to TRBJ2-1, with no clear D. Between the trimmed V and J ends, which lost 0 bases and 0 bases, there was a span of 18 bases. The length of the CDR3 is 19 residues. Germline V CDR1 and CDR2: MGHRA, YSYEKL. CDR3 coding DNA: TGCGCCAGCAGCCAAGAGGGTTTTAGTACTATAAGCTCCTACAATGAGCAGTTCTTC. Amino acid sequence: CASSQEGFSTISSYNEQFF.

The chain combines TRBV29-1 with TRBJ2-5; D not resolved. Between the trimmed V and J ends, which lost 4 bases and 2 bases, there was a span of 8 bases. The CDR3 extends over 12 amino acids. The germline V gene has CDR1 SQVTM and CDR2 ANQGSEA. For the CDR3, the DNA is TGCAGCGTTGGGGCAGCACAAGAGACCCAGTACTTC. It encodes CSVGAAQETQYF. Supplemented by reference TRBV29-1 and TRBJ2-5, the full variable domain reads SAVISQKPSRDICQRGTSLTIQCQVDSQVTMMFWYRQQPGQSLTLIATANQGSEATYESGFVIDKFPISRPNLTFSTLTVSNMSPEDSSIYLCSVGAAQETQYFGPGTRLLVL.

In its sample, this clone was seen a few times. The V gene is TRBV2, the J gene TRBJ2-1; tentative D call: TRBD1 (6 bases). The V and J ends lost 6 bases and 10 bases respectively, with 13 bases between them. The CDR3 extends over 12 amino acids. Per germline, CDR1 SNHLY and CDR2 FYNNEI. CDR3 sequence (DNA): TGTGCCAGCAGGGGTACCGGGACAGAGCAGTTCTTC. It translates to CASRGTGTEQFF.

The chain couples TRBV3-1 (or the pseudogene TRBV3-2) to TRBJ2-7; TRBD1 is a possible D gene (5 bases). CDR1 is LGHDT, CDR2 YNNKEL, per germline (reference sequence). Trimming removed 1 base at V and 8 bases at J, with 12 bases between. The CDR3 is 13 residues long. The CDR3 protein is CASSQVLKGKQYF. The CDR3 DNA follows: TGTGCCAGCAGCCAAGTTCTCAAGGGGAAGCAGTACTTC.

The CDR3 protein is CASSIGGSSQPQHF. The CDR3 bases are TGTGCCAGTAGTATCGGAGGTTCCAGTCAGCCCCAGCATTTT. The genes are TRBV19 and TRBJ1-5; D unclear. Germline V gives CDR1 LNHDA, CDR2 SQIVND (reference sequence). CDR3 length: 14 residues. V dropped 3 bases and J dropped 6 bases, with 12 bases sitting between them.

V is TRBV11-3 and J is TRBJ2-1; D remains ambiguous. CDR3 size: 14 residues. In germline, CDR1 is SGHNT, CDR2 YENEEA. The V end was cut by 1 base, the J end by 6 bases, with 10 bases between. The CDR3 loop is CASSLGSVTNEQFF. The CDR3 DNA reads TGTGCCAGCAGCTTAGGGTCAGTAACCAATGAGCAGTTCTTC.

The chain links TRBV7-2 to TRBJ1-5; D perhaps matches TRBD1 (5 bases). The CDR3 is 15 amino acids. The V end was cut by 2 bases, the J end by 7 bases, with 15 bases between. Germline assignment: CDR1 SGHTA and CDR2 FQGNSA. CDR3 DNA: TGTGCCAGCAGCTTAAGGGAGGGGCGGGGACAGCCCCAGCATTTT. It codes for CASSLREGRGQPQHF.

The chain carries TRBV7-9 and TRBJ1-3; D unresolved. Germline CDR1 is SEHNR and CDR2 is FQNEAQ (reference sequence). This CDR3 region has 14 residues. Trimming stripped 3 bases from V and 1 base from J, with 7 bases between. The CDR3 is CASSFQPSGNTIYF. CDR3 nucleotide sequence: TGTGCCAGCAGCTTCCAGCCATCTGGAAACACCATATATTTT.

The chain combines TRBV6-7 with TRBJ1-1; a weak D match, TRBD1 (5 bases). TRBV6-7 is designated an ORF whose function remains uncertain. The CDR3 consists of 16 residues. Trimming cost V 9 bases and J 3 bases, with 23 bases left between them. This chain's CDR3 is CARGWGIWKGHTEAFF. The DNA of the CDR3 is TGTGCCAGGGGGTGGGGTATTTGGAAGGGGCACACTGAAGCTTTCTTT.

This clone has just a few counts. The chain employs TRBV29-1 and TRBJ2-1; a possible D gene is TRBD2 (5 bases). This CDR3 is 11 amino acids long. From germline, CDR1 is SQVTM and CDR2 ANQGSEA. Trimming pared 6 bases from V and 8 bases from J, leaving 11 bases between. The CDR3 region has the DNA TGCAGCGTCTCTAATAGCGATGAGCAGTTCTTC. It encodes CSVSNSDEQFF.

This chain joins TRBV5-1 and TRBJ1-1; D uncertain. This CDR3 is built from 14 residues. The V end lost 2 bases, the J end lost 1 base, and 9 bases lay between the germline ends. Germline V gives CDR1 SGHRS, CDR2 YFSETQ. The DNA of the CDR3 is TGCGCCAGCAGCTTCGAACAGCCGAACACTGAAGCTTTCTTT. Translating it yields CASSFEQPNTEAFF.

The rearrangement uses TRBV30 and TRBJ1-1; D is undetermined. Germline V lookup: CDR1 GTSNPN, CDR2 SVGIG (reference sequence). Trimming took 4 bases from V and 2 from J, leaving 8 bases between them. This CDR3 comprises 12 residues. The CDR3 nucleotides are TGTGCCTGGAACGAGGGAAACACTGAAGCTTTCTTT. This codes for CAWNEGNTEAFF.

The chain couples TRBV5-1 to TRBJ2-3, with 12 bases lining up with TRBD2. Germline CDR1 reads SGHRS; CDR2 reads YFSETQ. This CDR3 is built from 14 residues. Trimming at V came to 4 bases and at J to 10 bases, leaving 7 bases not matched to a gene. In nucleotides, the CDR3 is TGCGCCAGCAGCCCGGGGACTAGCGGGCACGCGCAGTATTTT. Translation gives CASSPGTSGHAQYF.

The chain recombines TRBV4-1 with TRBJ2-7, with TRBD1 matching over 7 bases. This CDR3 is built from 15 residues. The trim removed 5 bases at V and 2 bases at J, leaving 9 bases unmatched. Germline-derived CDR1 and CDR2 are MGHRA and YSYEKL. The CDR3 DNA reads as TGCGCCAGCAGCACCCGGGACAGCAAAACCTACGAGCAGTACTTC. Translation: CASSTRDSKTYEQYF.

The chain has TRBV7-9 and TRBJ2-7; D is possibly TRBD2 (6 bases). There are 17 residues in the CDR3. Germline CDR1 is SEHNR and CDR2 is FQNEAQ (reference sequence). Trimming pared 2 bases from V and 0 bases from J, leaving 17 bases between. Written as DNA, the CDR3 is TGTGCCAGCAGCTTATTGCTACGGGACGGGAGCTCCTACGAGCAGTACTTC. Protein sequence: CASSLLLRDGSSYEQYF.

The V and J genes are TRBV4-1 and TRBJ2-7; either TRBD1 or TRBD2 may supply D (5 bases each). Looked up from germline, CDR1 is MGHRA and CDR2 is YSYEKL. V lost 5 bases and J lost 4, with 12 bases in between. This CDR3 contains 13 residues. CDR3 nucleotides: TGCGCCAGCAGCACGGATGGGGGTTACGAGCAGTACTTC. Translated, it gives CASSTDGGYEQYF.

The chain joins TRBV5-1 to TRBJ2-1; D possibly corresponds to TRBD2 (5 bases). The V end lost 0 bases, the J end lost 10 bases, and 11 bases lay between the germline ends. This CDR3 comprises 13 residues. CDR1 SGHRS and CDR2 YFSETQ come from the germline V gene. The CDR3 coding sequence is TGCGCCAGCAGCTTGGCCTCTAGCAACGAGCAGTTCTTC. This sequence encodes CASSLASSNEQFF.

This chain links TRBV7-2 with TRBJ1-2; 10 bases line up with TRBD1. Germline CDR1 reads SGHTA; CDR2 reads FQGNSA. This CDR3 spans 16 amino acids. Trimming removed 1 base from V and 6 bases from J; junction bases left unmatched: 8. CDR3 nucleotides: TGTGCCAGCAGCTTAGTGGCAGCGGGACAGGGGCATGGCTACACCTTC. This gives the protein CASSLVAAGQGHGYTF. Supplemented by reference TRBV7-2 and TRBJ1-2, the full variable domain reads GAGVSQSPSNKVTEKGKDVELRCDPISGHTALYWYRQSLGQGLEFLIYFQGNSAPDKSGLPSDRFSAERTGGSVSTLTIQRTQQEDSAVYLCASSLVAAGQGHGYTFGSGTRLTVV.

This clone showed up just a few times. CDR3 in amino acids: CASSPTGVSYEQYF. The DNA of the CDR3 is TGTGCCAGCAGCCCGACAGGGGTCTCCTACGAGCAGTACTTC. V gene TRBV9 combines with J gene TRBJ2-7, with TRBD1 matching 8 bases. Germline CDR1 SGDLS, CDR2 YYNGEE. V lost 4 bases, J lost 0 bases, and 3 bases stayed unmatched. The CDR3 consists of 14 residues.